This T cell receptor (beta chain) was retrieved from a study of monozygotic twins with inflammatory bowel disease. Whole blood without T cell sorting served as the source of isolated total RNA. CDR1 and CDR2 (germline): SGHVS, FQNEAQ. This CDR3 region has 15 residues. Reanalyzing the 5' RACE reads, TCRdb keeps one entry per CDR3 protein, without DNA. In all, the sample yields around 450,000 distinct CDR3 sequences. The chain joins TRBV7-8 to TRBJ2-5; the TRBD1 assignment by TCRdb is unverifiable without DNA. The TCR was taken from a human donor with ulcerative colitis or Crohn's disease, or a healthy co-twin of an affected twin (not recorded which). Sequenced material: blood. The CDR3 sequence is CASSSEGTLQETQYF. The whole variable domain, remainder taken from reference TRBV7-8 and TRBJ2-5, is GAGVSQSPRYKVAKRGQDVALRCDPISGHVSLFWYQQALGQGPEFLTYFQNEAQLDKSGLPSDRFFAERPEGSVSTLKIQRTQQEDSAVYLCASSSEGTLQETQYFGPGTRLLVL.